Reported below is one T cell receptor (beta chain). Its antigen is unknown. Base qualities are not provided; no much larger clone lies one nucleotide away. The source of the sample is a study of spatial heterogeneity in lung cancer (dated by TCRdb to about 2019). Concerning the study at large: The donors were some 76 patients from the lung TRACERx cohort who had early-stage, untreated non-small cell lung cancer. Beta-chain transcripts were consistently detected in greater numbers than alpha-chain transcripts, which likely reflects a higher abundance of beta-chain transcripts. Follow-up PBMC samples were sequenced whenever available, with a median time to follow-up of approximately two years after resection. At surgery, both alpha and beta chains were TCR-sequenced in some 220 tumor regions, fewer than 80 matched nontumor lung samples and 56 PBMC samples. TCR repertoire features were related to nonsynonymous mutation counts determined by whole-exome sequencing of tumor tissue. In the raw uncorrected reads, each unique combination of TCR and UMI appeared more than ten times on average. In non-small cell lung cancer, the study quantitatively compared TCR alpha and beta repertoires across several tumor regions, matched nontumor lung, and blood. General conclusions and limits of the study: Ubiquitous expanded tumor TCRs were found in blood more often at tumor resection than at routine follow-up. Only roughly 14 patients were included in comparisons of baseline and follow-up blood repertoires. Confirming at a functional level the hypothesis that regional TCRs recognize regional mutations was considered to require additional single-cell paired TCR alpha and beta sequencing.

The sample's time point label, in plain terms: blood at routine non-recurrence follow-up after resection. For TCR sequencing, whole RNA was extracted from tumor and nontumor lung tissue, or from cryopreserved PBMC samples, and no cell sorting was done. Only patients with enough RNA available from two or more tumor regions were chosen for TCR sequencing. The junction carries 11 bases between V and J, which are trimmed by 1 base and 7 bases respectively. CDR1 LNHNV and CDR2 YYDKDF were looked up in the germline V gene (reference sequence). The cysteine opens and the phenylalanine closes a CDR3 of 14 amino acids. Of all the DNA, just the CDR3 is kept, 42 bases in frame from base 1. The library was produced with 5' RACE. TCRdb names NextSeq 500 as the instrument used. The TCR library protocol attached a unique molecular identifier to each TCR cDNA molecule to allow correction of PCR and sequencing errors. As for the authors' bioinformatics: TCR identification, UMI-based error correction and CDR3 extraction were all carried out with Decombinator tools. Expanded TCRs were defined as those above a frequency of 2 per 1,000, corresponding to the top 1% of the tumor frequency distribution. Renyi diversity was computed with the R vegan package after each repertoire had been subsampled 100 times to 5,000 TCRs. CDR3 similarity networks were built from amino acid triplet string-kernel similarity, with CDR3s being connected when pairwise similarity was above 0.82. Clones were called with MiXCR by TCRdb after fastp trimmed the public reads at Q25, and only in-frame beta chains were retained. A single entry per CDR3 protein holds the most common genes and DNA from its merged rows. The V and J calls and clone size come from TCRdb's table, not from the authors' own analysis. The sample contains tens of thousands of distinct CDR3 sequences, approximately 8% of them found a single time. The ten largest clones capture about 9.2% of the sample.

This sequence originates from a male donor with early-stage non-small cell lung cancer. The sequence joins TRBV15 to TRBJ2-1, with the D assignment possibly TRBD1 or TRBD2, given 5 matching bases for each. The specimen was PBMCs, collected at follow-up. The DNA sequence reads TGTGCCACCAGCAGAGTGGGACCGCTAAATGAGCAGTTCTTC. Its protein reads: CATSRVGPLNEQFF.